This entry describes one TCR beta chain. No antigen is known for it. No clone much larger than this one lies a single base away; base qualities are absent. Enrolling through a virtual design, the prospective study's participants ranged in age from about 18 to 100 years and lived across more than 20 United States geographic areas. In the prospective study, participants were assigned to cohorts based on the clinical history participants reported in a screening survey and a study questionnaire. ImmuneRACE Cohort 3 recovered participants were defined by two consecutive negative NP/OP PCR tests, healthcare professional clearance, or symptom resolution. Mobile phlebotomists in the prospective study collected whole blood, serum and a nasopharyngeal or oropharyngeal swab from every participant. Over a 2-month period, participants in the prospective study had the option of providing additional blood draws and questionnaires. Before DNA extraction, blood samples from the prospective study were shipped at room temperature or frozen.

The data originate from a study of blood T cell repertoires in COVID-19 (dated by TCRdb to 2018 to 2021). General notes on the study: Samples covering the acute and convalescent phases of COVID-19 were provided by collaborators in the United States, Italy and Spain. The material from the prospective study consisted of cDNA or gDNA derived from T cells, B-cell-depleted T cells, or PBMCs. The dataset comprised deeply sampled blood TCRbeta repertoires from subjects exposed to, actively infected with, or recovered from COVID-19. The repertoires were released in a freely available public database meant as a resource for research on the immune response to SARS-CoV-2. Samples came from the ongoing ImmuneRACE study (first 160 participants) plus 1,254 subjects from 6 global collaborators. Nearly every sample came with metadata listing a de-identified subject ID, COVID-19 status, age in years and sex. Where available, HLA class I and class II types were taken from metadata supplied by the sample provider and were not determined by assay-based typing. Broad study findings and their caveats: Clinical and demographic metadata were provided uncurated, with the amount varying by source and participant.

The immunoSEQ Assay, a bias-controlled multiplex PCR, was used to amplify TCRbeta CDR3 regions from genomic DNA. Concerning the study's data processing: The number of nucleated cells in each sample was estimated from the amplification of reference gene primers within the assay. To quantify the absolute abundance of each unique TCRbeta CDR3 rearrangement, sequence reads were collapsed and filtered. For each sample, productive Simpson clonality was calculated as the square root of Simpson's diversity index across productive rearrangements. TCRdb took over this immuneACCESS table, retaining in-frame rearrangements with V and J assigned. Such tables are incomplete; in checked studies, under half of the missing clones stem from an unresolved V gene, and the remainder is unexplained. That table supplies the V and J calls and clone size; D and trimming were determined from the DNA. For this sample the table gives 140,000 or so clones, of which around 86% were detected only once. The top ten clonotypes cover about 10% of the sample.

Based on the germline V gene, the CDR1 and CDR2 sequences are SGHVS and FQNEAQ. The CDR3, from cysteine to phenylalanine, totals 13 residues. Of all the DNA, just the CDR3 is kept, 39 bases in frame from base 1. Trimming removed 1 base from V and 7 bases from J, leaving 8 bases between the germline ends. The TCR originated in a man in his 60s who had recovered from COVID-19. The chain was built from TRBV7-8 and TRBJ1-5, with no reliable assignment of the D segment. The sample comprised PBMCs or T cells enriched from blood (not recorded which). At the DNA level, the sequence is TGTGCCAGCAGCTTAGTCTCCCAGCAGCCCCAGCATTTT. This translates into CASSLVSQQPQHF.